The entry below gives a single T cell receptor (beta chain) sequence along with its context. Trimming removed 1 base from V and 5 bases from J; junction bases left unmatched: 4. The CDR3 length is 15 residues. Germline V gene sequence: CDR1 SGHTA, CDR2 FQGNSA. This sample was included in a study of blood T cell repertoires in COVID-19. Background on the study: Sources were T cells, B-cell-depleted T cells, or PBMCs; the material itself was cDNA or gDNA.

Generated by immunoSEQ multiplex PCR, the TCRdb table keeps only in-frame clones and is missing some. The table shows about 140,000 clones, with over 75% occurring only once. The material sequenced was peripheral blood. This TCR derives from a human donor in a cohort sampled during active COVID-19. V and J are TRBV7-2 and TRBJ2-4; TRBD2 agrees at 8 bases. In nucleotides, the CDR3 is TGTGCCAGCAGCTTAGTGGGACTAGGGCAAAACATTCAGTACTTC. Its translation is CASSLVGLGQNIQYF.